This TCR beta chain was sequenced in a study of blood T cell repertoires in COVID-19. Study background: Italy, Spain and the United States were the sources of the convalescent and acute COVID-19 samples.

The CDR3 extends over 16 amino acids. V shed 1 base and J 7 bases; nucleotides not matched to a gene: 8. CDR1 and CDR2 (germline): LNHDA, SQIVND (reference sequence). Sequenced by immunoSEQ multiplex PCR; TCRdb stores in-frame clones only, minus some. The sample gives some 60,000 clones, approximately 77% of which show up once; 25% to 40% is in the top ten. The clonotype comes from a human donor in a cohort sampled during active COVID-19. V usage is TRBV19 and J usage is TRBJ2-1, with 9 bases aligning to TRBD2. Material: peripheral blood. CDR3 in amino acids: CASSIVGSGRRNEQFF. CDR3 nucleotides: TGTGCCAGTAGTATAGTAGGAAGCGGGAGGAGGAATGAGCAGTTCTTC.